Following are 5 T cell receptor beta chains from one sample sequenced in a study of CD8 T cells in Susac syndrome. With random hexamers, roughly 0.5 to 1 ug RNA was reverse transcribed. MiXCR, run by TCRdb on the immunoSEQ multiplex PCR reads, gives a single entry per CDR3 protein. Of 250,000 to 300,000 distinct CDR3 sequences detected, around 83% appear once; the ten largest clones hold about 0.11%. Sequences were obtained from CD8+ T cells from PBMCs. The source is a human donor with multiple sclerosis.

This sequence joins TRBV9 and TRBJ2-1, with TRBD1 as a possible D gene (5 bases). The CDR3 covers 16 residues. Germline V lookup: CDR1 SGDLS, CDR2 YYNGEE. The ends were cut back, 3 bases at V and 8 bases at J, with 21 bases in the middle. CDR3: CASSDGKARSRDEQFF. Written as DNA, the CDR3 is TGTGCCAGCAGCGATGGTAAGGCTAGAAGCAGGGATGAGCAGTTCTTC. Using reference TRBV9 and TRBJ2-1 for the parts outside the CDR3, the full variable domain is DSGVTQTPKHLITATGQRVTLRCSPRSGDLSVYWYQQSLDQGLQFLIQYYNGEERAKGNILERFSAQQFPDLHSELNLSSLELGDSALYFCASSDGKARSRDEQFFGPGTRLTVL.

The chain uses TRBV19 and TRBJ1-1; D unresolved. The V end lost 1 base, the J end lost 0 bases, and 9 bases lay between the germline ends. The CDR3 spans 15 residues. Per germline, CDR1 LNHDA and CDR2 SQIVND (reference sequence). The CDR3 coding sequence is TGTGCCAGTAGTATAGTCCGGTTCATGAACACTGAAGCTTTCTTT. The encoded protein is CASSIVRFMNTEAFF.

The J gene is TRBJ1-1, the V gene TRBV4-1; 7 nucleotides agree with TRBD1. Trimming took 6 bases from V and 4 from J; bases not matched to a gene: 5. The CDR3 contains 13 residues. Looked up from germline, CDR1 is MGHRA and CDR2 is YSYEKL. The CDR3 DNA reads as TGCGCCAGCAGAACGACAGGGACCACTGAAGCTTTCTTT. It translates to CASRTTGTTEAFF.

The DNA of the CDR3 is TGTGCCAGCAGCGGCTTCAGGGGAACAAAAAACATTCAGTACTTC. It encodes CASSGFRGTKNIQYF. V is TRBV7-9 and J is TRBJ2-4; a weak D match, TRBD1 (6 bases). CDR1 and CDR2 (germline): SEHNR, FQNEAQ (reference sequence). Trimming cost V 5 bases and J 4 bases, with 15 bases left between them. This CDR3 has 15 residues.

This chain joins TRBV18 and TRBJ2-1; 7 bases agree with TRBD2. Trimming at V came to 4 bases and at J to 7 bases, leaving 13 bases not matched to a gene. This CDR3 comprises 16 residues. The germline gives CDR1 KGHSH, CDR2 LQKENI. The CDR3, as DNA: TGTGCCAGCTCACTTAGCGGGCAGCTCCCAGGGAATGAGCAGTTCTTC. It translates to CASSLSGQLPGNEQFF.